What follows are 16 T cell receptor beta chains derived from one specimen sequenced in a study of OX40 agonist ivuxolimab in advanced cancers. Generated by immunoSEQ multiplex PCR, the TCRdb table keeps only in-frame clones and is missing some. The table includes approximately 44,000 clones, 91% detected once. The sample was CD4+ or CD8+ T cells sorted from blood, taken in a trial of the OX40 agonist ivuxolimab. Source of these receptors: an adult with an advanced solid tumor such as melanoma, head and neck, liver or kidney cancer.

The chain has TRBV2 and TRBJ2-5, with 16 positions matching TRBD2. The CDR3 covers 22 residues. Germline V lookup: CDR1 SNHLY, CDR2 FYNNEI. V shed 5 bases, J shed 5 bases, and the junction held 23 bases outside the gene matches. The CDR3 coding sequence is TGTGCCAGCAGTTGGTCGGCCCCGGGACTAGCGGGAGGGCTATACCCCGAGGAGACCCAGTACTTC. Translating it yields CASSWSAPGLAGGLYPEETQYF.

V and J are TRBV18 and TRBJ1-1, with a tentative D call TRBD1 (6 bases). This CDR3 spans 14 amino acids. V lost 3 bases to trimming and J lost 1 base, with 9 bases between them. Germline V lookup: CDR1 KGHSH, CDR2 LQKENI. CDR3 in amino acids: CASSPGGQNTEAFF. CDR3 DNA sequence: TGTGCCAGCTCACCGGGGGGCCAGAACACTGAAGCTTTCTTT. Looking up the rest from reference TRBV18 and TRBJ1-1 gives the full variable domain: NAGVMQNPRHLVRRRGQEARLRCSPMKGHSHVYWYRQLPEEGLKFMVYLQKENIIDESGMPKERFSAEFPKEGPSILRIQQVVRGDSAAYFCASSPGGQNTEAFFGQGTRLTVV.

The chain joins TRBV30 to TRBJ2-5; 9 positions match TRBD2. The CDR3 has 15 amino acids. The trim removed 0 bases at V and 0 bases at J, leaving 2 bases unmatched. From germline, CDR1 is GTSNPN and CDR2 SVGIG (reference sequence). As DNA, the CDR3 is TGTGCCTGGAGTGTGGCGGGAGGGTACCAAGAGACCCAGTACTTC. This sequence encodes CAWSVAGGYQETQYF.

The chain has TRBV30 and TRBJ2-2, with 7 positions matching TRBD2. After removal of 2 bases from V and 1 base from J, the junction contained 7 bases not matched to a gene. Germline assignment: CDR1 GTSNPN and CDR2 SVGIG (reference sequence). This CDR3 region has 16 residues. The DNA of the CDR3 is TGTGCCTGGAGTTTTGGGCGGGAGTTGAACACCGGGGAGCTGTTTTTT. This gives the protein CAWSFGRELNTGELFF.

The rearrangement uses TRBV6-5 and TRBJ1-3, with 8 bases aligning to TRBD1. Trimming at V came to 5 bases and at J to 2 bases, leaving 2 bases not matched to a gene. The CDR3 sequence is 14 residues long. CDR1 and CDR2 from the germline V gene are MNHEY and SVGAGI. DNA for the CDR3: TGTGCCAGCAGTGGGACAGGCCCTGGAAACACCATATATTTT. Translated, it gives CASSGTGPGNTIYF.

V is TRBV28 and J is TRBJ1-1; D is undetermined. The CDR3 covers 13 residues. Trimming took 5 bases from V and 1 from J, leaving 8 bases between them. Germline V gene sequence: CDR1 MDHEN, CDR2 SYDVKM. The CDR3 protein is CASSLTENTEAFF. As DNA, the CDR3 is TGTGCCAGCAGTCTTACGGAGAACACTGAAGCTTTCTTT.

As for this clone: This specimen includes other DNA sequences encoding the same CDR3. V is TRBV20-1 and J is TRBJ2-1; D remains unclear. The CDR3 is 11 residues long. From germline, CDR1 is DFQATT and CDR2 SNEGSKA (reference sequence). V lost 3 bases, J lost 5 bases, and 5 bases lay in between. CDR3 in amino acids: CSASLDNEQFF. DNA of the CDR3: TGCAGTGCTAGCCTGGACAATGAGCAGTTCTTC.

V gene TRBV28 combines with J gene TRBJ1-2; TRBD1 might be the D (6 bases). Germline CDR1 MDHEN, CDR2 SYDVKM. This CDR3 is 14 amino acids long. The V end lost 7 bases, the J end lost 5 bases, and 17 bases lay between the germline ends. Here the CDR3 DNA reads TGTGCCAGCACCTTCGGGGGGGGCGGATATGGCTACACCTTC. It encodes CASTFGGGGYGYTF.

This clone was seen a single time. V and J are TRBV9 and TRBJ2-6; unclear D gene. V dropped 0 bases and J dropped 2 bases, with 3 bases sitting between them. Germline CDR1 and CDR2: SGDLS and YYNGEE. The CDR3 is made up of 14 amino acids. The CDR3, as DNA: TGTGCCAGCAGCGTAGATACTGGGGCCAACGTCCTGACTTTC. This encodes CASSVDTGANVLTF.

V and J are TRBV27 and TRBJ2-7; TRBD1 matches 8 bases. The germline V gene encodes CDR1 MNHEY and CDR2 SMNVEV (reference sequence). V was pared by 6 bases and J by 3 bases, with 4 bases of the junction left unmatched. The CDR3 loop spans 13 amino acids. In DNA form, the CDR3 reads TGTGCCAGCAGCGCCAGGGGGCTCTACGAGCAGTACTTC. This codes for CASSARGLYEQYF.

V is TRBV9 and J is TRBJ1-1; 9 bases map to TRBD1. Trimming cost V 1 base and J 6 bases; bases outside gene matches: 10. The CDR3 length is 16 residues. Germline V gene sequence: CDR1 SGDLS, CDR2 YYNGEE. The CDR3 DNA is TGTGCCAGCAGCGTAACGGGAGGACAGGGGAGTTCTGAAGCTTTCTTT. It is translated as CASSVTGGQGSSEAFF.

The CDR3 DNA reads TGTGCCAGCAACATCGACCCGGGACTAGCGGACACCGGGGAGCTGTTTTTT. Residues: CASNIDPGLADTGELFF. The chain has TRBV7-6 and TRBJ2-2, with 11 bases matching TRBD2. Trimming removed 7 bases from V and 3 bases from J; junction bases left unmatched: 10. This CDR3 has 17 residues. The V gene's germline CDR1 is SGHVS and CDR2 FNYEAQ.

The chain links TRBV7-3 to TRBJ2-5, with D possibly TRBD1 on 6 matching bases. CDR1 is SGHTA and CDR2 is FQGTGA in the germline V gene. The V end lost 6 bases, the J end lost 1 base, and 15 bases lay between the germline ends. The CDR3 totals 15 residues. CDR3 coding DNA: TGTGCCAGCAGTTCAGGTGGGGGCAGCCAAGAGACCCAGTACTTC. It codes for CASSSGGGSQETQYF.

The rearrangement links TRBV11-3 to TRBJ2-7; no reliable D call. V shed 0 bases and J shed 10 bases, with 13 bases lying between them. CDR3 length equals 13 residues. The germline gives CDR1 SGHNT, CDR2 YENEEA. CDR3 amino acids: CASSLDPWADQYF. The CDR3 nucleotides are TGTGCCAGCAGCTTAGATCCCTGGGCCGATCAGTACTTC.

The chain couples TRBV19 to TRBJ1-4, with TRBD1 as a possible D gene (6 bases). This CDR3 has 16 residues. Germline assignment: CDR1 LNHDA and CDR2 SQIVND (reference sequence). V was clipped by 3 bases and J by 4 bases, with 15 bases between them. DNA for the CDR3: TGTGCCAGTAGTATCGTCTGGCAGGGGATTAATGAAAAACTGTTTTTT. Amino acid sequence: CASSIVWQGINEKLFF.

The J gene is TRBJ2-1, the V gene TRBV6-5, with D perhaps being TRBD1 or TRBD2 (5 bases each). Trimming stripped 2 bases from V and 7 bases from J, with 15 bases between. The CDR3 sequence is 15 residues long. CDR1 and CDR2 from the germline V gene are MNHEY and SVGAGI. The DNA of the CDR3 is TGTGCCAGCAGTTACGGGACCGGGCTGGGGAATGAGCAGTTCTTC. Translation gives CASSYGTGLGNEQFF.